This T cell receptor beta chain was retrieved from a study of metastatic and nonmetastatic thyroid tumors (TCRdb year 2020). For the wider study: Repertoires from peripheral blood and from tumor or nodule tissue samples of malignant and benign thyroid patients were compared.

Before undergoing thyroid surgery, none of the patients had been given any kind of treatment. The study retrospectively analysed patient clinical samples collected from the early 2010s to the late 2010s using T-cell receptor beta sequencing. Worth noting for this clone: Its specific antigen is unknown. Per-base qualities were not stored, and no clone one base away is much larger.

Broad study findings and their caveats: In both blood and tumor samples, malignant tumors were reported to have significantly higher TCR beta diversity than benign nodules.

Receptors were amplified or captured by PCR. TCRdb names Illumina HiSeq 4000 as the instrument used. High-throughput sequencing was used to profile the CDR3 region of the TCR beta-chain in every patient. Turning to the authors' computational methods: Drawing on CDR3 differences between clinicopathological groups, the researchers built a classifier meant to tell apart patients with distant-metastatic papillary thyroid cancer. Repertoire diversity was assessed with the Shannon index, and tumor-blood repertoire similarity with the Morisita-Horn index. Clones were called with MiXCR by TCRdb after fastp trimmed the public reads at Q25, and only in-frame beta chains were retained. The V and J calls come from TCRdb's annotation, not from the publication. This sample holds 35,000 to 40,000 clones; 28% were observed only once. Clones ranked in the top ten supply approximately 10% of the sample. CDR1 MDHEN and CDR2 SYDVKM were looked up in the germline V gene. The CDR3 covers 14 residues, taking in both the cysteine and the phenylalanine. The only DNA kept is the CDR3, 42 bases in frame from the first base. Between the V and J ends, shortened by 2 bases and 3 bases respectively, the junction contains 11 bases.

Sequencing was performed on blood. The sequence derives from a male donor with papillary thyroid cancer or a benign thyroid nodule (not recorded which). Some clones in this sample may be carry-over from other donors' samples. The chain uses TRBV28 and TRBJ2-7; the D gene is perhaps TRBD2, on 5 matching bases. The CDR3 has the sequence CASSLEGFGYEQYF. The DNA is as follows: TGTGCCAGCAGTTTAGAGGGCTTTGGCTACGAGCAGTACTTC.